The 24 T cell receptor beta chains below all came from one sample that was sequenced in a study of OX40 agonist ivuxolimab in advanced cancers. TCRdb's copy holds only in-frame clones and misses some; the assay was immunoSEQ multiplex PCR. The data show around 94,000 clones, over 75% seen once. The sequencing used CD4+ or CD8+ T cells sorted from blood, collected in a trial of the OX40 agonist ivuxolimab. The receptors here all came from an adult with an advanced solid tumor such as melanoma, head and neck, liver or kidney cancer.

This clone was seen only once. The CDR3 sequence: CASSLRLPGVEQYF. CDR3 sequence (DNA): TGTGCCAGCAGTTTAAGACTCCCTGGGGTCGAGCAGTACTTC. The rearrangement joins TRBV27 to TRBJ2-7; D remains ambiguous. There are 14 residues in the CDR3. Deletions cut 2 bases from V and 6 bases from J, with 14 bases between. CDR1 is MNHEY and CDR2 is SMNVEV in the germline V gene (reference sequence).

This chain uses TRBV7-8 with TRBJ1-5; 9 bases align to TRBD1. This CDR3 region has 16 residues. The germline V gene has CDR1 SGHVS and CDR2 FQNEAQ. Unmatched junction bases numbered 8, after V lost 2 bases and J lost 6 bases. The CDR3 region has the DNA TGTGCCAGCAGCTTAATTCCGGACAGGGGTGGTCAGCCCCAGCATTTT. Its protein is CASSLIPDRGGQPQHF.

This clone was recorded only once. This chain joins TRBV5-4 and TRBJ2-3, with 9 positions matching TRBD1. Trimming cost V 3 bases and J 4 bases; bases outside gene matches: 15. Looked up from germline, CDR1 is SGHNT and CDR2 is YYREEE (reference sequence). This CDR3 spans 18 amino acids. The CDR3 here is CASSSSQQGARGPDTQYF. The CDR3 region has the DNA TGTGCCAGCAGCTCAAGCCAACAGGGGGCGCGAGGCCCAGATACGCAGTATTTT.

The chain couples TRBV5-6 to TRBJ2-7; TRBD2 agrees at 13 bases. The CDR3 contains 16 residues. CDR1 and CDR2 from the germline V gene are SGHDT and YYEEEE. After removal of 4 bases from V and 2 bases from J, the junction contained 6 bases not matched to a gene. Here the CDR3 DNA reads TGTGCCAGCAGCCCTGGGACTAGCGGGATACCCTACGAGCAGTACTTC. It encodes CASSPGTSGIPYEQYF.

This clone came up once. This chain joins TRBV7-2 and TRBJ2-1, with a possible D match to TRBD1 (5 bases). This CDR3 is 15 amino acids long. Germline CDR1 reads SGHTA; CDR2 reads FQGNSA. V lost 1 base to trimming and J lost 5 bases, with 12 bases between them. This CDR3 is CASSLEGWSHNEQFF. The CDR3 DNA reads TGTGCCAGCAGCTTAGAGGGGTGGTCGCACAATGAGCAGTTCTTC.

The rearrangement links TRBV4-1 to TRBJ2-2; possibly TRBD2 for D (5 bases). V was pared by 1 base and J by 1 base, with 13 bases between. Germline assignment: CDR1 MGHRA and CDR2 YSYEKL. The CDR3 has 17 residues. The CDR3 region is CASSQGRRTLNTGELFF. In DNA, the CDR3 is TGCGCCAGCAGCCAAGGAAGGAGGACCCTGAACACCGGGGAGCTGTTTTTT.

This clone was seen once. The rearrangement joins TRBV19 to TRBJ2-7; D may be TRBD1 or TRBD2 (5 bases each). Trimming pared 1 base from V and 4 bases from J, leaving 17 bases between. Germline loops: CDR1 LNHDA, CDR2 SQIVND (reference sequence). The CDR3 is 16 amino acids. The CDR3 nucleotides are TGTGCCAGTAGTATAGGGACCGGGACCGCAAGTTACGAGCAGTACTTC. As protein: CASSIGTGTASYEQYF.

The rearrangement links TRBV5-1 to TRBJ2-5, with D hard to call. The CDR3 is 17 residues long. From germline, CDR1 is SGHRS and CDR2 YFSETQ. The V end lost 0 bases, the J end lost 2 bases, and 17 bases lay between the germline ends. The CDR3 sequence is CASSLDQVWGGQETQYF. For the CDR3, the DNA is TGCGCCAGCAGCTTGGACCAGGTGTGGGGTGGGCAAGAGACCCAGTACTTC.

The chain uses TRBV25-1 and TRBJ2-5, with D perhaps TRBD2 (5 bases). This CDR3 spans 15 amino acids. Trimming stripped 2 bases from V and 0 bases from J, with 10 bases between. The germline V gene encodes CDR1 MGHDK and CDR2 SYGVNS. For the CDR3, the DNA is TGTGCCAGCAGTGAACTCGGCGGGTACCAAGAGACCCAGTACTTC. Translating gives CASSELGGYQETQYF. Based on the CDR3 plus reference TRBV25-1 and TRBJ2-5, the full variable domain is EADIYQTPRYLVIGTGKKITLECSQTMGHDKMYWYQQDPGMELHLIHYSYGVNSTEKGDLSSESTVSRIRTEHFPLTLESARPSHTSQYLCASSELGGYQETQYFGPGTRLLVL.

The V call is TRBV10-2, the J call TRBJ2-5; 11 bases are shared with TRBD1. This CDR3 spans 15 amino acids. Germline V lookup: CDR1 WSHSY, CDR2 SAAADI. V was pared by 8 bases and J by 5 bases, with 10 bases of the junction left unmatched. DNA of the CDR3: TGCGCCAGCCTGGGGCGGACAGGGGGCCAGGAGACCCAGTACTTC. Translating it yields CASLGRTGGQETQYF.

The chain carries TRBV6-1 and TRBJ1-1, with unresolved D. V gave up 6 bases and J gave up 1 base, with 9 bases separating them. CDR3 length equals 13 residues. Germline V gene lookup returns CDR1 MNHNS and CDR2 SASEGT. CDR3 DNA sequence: TGTGCCAGCAGCCCGTCTAAGAACACTGAAGCTTTCTTT. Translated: CASSPSKNTEAFF.

The CDR3 nucleotides read TGTGCCAGCAGCTTACTAAGAGGCCCTGAAGCTTTCTTT. Its protein product is CASSLLRGPEAFF. The chain links TRBV5-6 to TRBJ1-1; no definite D call. Germline V CDR1 and CDR2: SGHDT, YYEEEE. This CDR3 is built from 13 residues. Trimming stripped 2 bases from V and 6 bases from J, with 11 bases between.

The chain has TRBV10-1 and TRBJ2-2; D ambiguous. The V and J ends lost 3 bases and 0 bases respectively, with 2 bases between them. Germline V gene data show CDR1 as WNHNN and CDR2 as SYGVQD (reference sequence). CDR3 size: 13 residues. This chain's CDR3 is CASSDTNTGELFF. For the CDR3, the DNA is TGCGCCAGCAGTGACACGAACACCGGGGAGCTGTTTTTT.

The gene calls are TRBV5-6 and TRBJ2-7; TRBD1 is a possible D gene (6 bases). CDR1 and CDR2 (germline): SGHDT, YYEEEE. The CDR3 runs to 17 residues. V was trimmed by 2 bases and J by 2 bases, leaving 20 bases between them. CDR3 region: CASSLYGGRMVPYEQYF. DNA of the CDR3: TGTGCCAGCAGCTTATATGGGGGCCGGATGGTCCCCTACGAGCAGTACTTC.

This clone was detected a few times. The CDR3 is CASSGGLAGDRTDTQYF. In DNA, the CDR3 is TGTGCCAGCAGCGGAGGACTAGCGGGGGACCGCACAGATACGCAGTATTTT. V gene TRBV11-2 combines with J gene TRBJ2-3, with TRBD2 identical over 13 bases. In germline, CDR1 is SGHAT, CDR2 FQNNGV. Trimming took 5 bases from V and 1 from J; bases not matched to a gene: 6. This CDR3 has 17 residues.

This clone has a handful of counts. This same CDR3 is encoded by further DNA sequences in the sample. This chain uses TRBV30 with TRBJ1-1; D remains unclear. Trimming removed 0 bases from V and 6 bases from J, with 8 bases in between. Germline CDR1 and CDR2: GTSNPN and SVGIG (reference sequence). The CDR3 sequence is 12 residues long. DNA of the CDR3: TGTGCCTGGAGTGTACGTGTCTCTGAAGCTTTCTTT. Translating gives CAWSVRVSEAFF.

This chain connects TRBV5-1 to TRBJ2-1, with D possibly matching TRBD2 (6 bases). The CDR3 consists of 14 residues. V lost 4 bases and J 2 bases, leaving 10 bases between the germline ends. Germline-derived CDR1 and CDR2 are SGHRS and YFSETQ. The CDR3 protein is CASSPGGTYNEQFF. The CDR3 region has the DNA TGCGCCAGCAGCCCTGGCGGGACCTACAATGAGCAGTTCTTC. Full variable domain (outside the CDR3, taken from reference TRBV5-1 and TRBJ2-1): KAGVTQTPRYLIKTRGQQVTLSCSPISGHRSVSWYQQTPGQGLQFLFEYFSETQRNKGNFPGRFSGRQFSNSRSEMNVSTLELGDSALYLCASSPGGTYNEQFFGPGTRLTVL.

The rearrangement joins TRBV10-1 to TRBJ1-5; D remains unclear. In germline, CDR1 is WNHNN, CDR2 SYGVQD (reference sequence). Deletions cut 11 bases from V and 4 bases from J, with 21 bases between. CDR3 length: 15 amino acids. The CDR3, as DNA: TGCGCCCCCAGCGGTATTGGAGGTTTTAATCAGCCCCAGCATTTT. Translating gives CAPSGIGGFNQPQHF.

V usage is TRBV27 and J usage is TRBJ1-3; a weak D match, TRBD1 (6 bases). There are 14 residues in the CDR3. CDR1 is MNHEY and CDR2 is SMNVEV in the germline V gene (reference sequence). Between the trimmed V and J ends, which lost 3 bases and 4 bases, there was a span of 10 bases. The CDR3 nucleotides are TGTGCCAGCAGTTTGCAGGGGCTCGGAAACACCATATATTTT. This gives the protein CASSLQGLGNTIYF.

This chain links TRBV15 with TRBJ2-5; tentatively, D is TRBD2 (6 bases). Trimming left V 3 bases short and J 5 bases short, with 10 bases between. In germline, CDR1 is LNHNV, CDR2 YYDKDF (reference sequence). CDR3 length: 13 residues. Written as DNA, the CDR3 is TGTGCCACCAGCAGGGGAGGATCGGAGACCCAGTACTTC. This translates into CATSRGGSETQYF.

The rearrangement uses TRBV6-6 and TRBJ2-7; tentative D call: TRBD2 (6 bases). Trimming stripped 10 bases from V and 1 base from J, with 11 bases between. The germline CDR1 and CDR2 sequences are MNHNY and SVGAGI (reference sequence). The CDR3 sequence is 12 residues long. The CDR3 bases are TGTGCCACCGCGGGGTATTCCTACGAGCAGTACTTC. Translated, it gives CATAGYSYEQYF.

In nucleotides, the CDR3 is TGTGCCAGCAGCCCCTGGGCAGGGGGCGCCCGTAGCTATGGCTACACCTTC. Its protein product is CASSPWAGGARSYGYTF. This chain joins TRBV5-5 and TRBJ1-2; 8 bases line up with TRBD1. The CDR3 extends over 17 amino acids. From germline, CDR1 is SGHKS and CDR2 YYEKEE (reference sequence). V gave up 4 bases and J gave up 4 bases; unmatched junction bases: 15. Together with reference TRBV5-5 and TRBJ1-2, the CDR3 gives the full variable domain: DAGVTQSPTHLIKTRGQQVTLRCSPISGHKSVSWYQQVLGQGPQFIFQYYEKEERGRGNFPDRFSARQFPNYSSELNVNALLLGDSALYLCASSPWAGGARSYGYTFGSGTRLTVV.

CDR3 sequence: CASGQGARQPQHF. CDR3 sequence (DNA): TGTGCCAGCGGACAGGGGGCAAGGCAGCCCCAGCATTTT. The V gene is TRBV6-5, the J gene TRBJ1-5; 11 nucleotides agree with TRBD1. This CDR3 has 13 residues. V shed 8 bases and J 7 bases; nucleotides not matched to a gene: 4. Per the germline V gene, CDR1 is MNHEY and CDR2 is SVGAGI.

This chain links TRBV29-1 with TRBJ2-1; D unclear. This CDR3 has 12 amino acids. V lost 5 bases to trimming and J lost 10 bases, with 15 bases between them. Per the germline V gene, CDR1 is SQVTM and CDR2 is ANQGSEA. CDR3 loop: CSVRPNVVEQFF. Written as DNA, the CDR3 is TGCAGCGTTCGCCCAAATGTGGTCGAGCAGTTCTTC.